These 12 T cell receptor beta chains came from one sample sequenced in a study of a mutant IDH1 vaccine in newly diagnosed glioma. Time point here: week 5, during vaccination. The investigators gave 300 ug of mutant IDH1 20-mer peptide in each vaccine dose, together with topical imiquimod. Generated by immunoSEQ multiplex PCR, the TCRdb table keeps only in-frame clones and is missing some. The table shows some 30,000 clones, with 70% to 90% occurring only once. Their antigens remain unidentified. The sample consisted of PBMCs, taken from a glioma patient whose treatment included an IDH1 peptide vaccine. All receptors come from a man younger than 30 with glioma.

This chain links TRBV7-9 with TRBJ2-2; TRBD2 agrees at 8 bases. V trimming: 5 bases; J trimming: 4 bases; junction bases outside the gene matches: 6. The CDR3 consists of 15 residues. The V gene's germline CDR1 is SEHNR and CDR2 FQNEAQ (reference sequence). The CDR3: CASSRSGSTTGELFF. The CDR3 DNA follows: TGTGCCAGCAGCAGGAGCGGGAGCACCACCGGGGAGCTGTTTTTT. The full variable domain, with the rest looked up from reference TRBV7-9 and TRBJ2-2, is DTGVSQNPRHKITKRGQNVTFRCDPISEHNRLYWYRQTLGQGPEFLTYFQNEAQLEKSRLLSDRFSAERPKGSFSTLEIQRTEQGDSAMYLCASSRSGSTTGELFFGEGSRLTVL.

The CDR3 sequence: CASSLSSGSYEQYF. CDR3 nucleotide sequence: TGTGCCAGCAGTTTGTCCAGCGGGAGTTACGAGCAGTACTTC. The chain is built from TRBV27 and TRBJ2-7, with 8 positions matching TRBD2. This CDR3 is 14 amino acids long. CDR1 is MNHEY, CDR2 SMNVEV, per germline (reference sequence). V lost 3 bases, J lost 4 bases, and 5 bases stayed unmatched.

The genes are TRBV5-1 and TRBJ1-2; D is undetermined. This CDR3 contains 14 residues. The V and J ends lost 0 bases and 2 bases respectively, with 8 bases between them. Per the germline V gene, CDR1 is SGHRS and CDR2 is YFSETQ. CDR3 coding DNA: TGCGCCAGCAGCTTGGCGGGCAGCAACTATGGCTACACCTTC. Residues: CASSLAGSNYGYTF.

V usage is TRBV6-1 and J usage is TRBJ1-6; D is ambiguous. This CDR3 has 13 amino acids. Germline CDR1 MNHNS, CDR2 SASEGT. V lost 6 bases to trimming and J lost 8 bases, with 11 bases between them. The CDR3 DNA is TGTGCCAGCAGCGACATTGAGGATTCACCCCTCCACTTT. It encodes CASSDIEDSPLHF.

CDR3 loop: CASSLDKLHGYTF. Written as DNA, the CDR3 is TGTGCCAGCAGTCTGGACAAATTGCATGGCTACACCTTC. The chain uses TRBV28 and TRBJ1-2; the D gene is possibly TRBD1 (5 bases). Trimming shortened V by 5 bases and J by 6 bases, and 13 bases separated the two germline ends. CDR1 and CDR2 from the germline V gene are MDHEN and SYDVKM. The CDR3 is 13 amino acids.

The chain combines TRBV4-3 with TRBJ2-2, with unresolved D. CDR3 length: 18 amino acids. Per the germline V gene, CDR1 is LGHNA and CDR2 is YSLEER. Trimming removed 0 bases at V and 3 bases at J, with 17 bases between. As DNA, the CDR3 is TGCGCCAGCAGCCAAGATGGGCAGGTGGCCCGGGACACCGGGGAGCTGTTTTTT. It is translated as CASSQDGQVARDTGELFF.

CDR3 nucleotide sequence: TGTGCCAGCAGTTCCCTCAGGGAATATCAGCCCCAGCATTTT. This codes for CASSSLREYQPQHF. The chain has TRBV6-5 and TRBJ1-5, with a weak D call TRBD1 (5 bases). CDR3 length: 14 residues. The V end was cut by 4 bases, the J end by 5 bases, with 12 bases between. Germline V gives CDR1 MNHEY, CDR2 SVGAGI.

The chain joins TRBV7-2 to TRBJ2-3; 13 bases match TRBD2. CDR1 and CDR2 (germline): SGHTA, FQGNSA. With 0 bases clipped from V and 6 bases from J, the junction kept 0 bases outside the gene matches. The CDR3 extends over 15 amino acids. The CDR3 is CASSLAGLAGDTQYF. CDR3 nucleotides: TGTGCCAGCAGCTTAGCGGGACTAGCGGGGGATACGCAGTATTTT.

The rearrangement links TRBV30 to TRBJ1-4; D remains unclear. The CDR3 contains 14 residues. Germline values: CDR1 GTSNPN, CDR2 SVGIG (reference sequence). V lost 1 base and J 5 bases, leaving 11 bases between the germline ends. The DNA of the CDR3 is TGTGCCTGGAGTGCAACAATTCCGAATGAAAAACTGTTTTTT. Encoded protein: CAWSATIPNEKLFF.

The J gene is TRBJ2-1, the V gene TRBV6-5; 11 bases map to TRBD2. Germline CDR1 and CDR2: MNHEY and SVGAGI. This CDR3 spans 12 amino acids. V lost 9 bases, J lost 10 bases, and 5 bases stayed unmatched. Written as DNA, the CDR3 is TGTGCCAGTACTAGCGGGGGCGGGGAGCAGTTCTTC. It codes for CASTSGGGEQFF.

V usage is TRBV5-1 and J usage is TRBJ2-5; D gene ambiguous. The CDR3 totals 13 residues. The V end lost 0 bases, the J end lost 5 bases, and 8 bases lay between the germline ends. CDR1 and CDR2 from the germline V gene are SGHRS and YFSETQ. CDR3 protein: CASSLAQQETQYF. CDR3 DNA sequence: TGCGCCAGCAGCTTGGCCCAGCAGGAGACCCAGTACTTC.

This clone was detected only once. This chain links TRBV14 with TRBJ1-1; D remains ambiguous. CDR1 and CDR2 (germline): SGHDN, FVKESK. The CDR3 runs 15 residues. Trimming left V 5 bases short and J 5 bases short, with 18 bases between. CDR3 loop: CASSEDGRLGTEAFF. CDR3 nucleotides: TGTGCCAGCAGCGAGGACGGCAGACTGGGAACTGAAGCTTTCTTT. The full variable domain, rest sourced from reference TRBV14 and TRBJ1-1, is EAGVTQFPSHSVIEKGQTVTLRCDPISGHDNLYWYRRVMGKEIKFLLHFVKESKQDESGMPNNRFLAERTGGTYSTLKVQPAELEDSGVYFCASSEDGRLGTEAFFGQGTRLTVV.